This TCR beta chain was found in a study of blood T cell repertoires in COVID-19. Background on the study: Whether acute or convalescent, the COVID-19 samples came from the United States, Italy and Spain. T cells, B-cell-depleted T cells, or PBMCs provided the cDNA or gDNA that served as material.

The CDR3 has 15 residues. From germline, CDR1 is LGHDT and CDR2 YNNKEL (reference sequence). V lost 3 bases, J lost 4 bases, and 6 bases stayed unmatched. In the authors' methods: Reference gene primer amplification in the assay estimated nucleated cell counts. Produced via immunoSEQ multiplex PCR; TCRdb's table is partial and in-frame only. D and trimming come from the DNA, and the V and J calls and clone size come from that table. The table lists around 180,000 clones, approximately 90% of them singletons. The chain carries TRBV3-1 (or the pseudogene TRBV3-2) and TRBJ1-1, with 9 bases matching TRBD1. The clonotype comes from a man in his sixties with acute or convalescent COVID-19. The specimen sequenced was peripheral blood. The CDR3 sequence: CASSQAGTGTTEAFF. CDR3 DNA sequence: TGTGCCAGCAGCCAGGCCGGGACAGGGACCACTGAAGCTTTCTTT.